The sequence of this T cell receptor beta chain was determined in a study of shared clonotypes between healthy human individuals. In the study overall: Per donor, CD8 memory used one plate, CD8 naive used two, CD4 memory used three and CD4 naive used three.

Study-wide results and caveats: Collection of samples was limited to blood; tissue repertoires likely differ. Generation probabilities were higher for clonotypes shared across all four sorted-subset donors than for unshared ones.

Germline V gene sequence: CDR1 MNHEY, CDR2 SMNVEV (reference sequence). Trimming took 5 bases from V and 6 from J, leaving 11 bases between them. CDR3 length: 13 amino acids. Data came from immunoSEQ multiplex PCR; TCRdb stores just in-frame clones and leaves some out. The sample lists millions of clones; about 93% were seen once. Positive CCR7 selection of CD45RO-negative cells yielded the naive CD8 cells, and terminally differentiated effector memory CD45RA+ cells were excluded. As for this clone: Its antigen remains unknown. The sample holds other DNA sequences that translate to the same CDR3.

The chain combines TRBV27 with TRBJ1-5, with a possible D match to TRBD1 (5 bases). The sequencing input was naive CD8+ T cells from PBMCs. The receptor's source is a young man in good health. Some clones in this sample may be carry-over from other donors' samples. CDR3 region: CASSIRVGQPQHF. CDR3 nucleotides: TGTGCCAGCAGTATCAGGGTTGGTCAGCCCCAGCATTTT.